One T cell receptor (beta chain) is described in this entry. Its antigen remains unknown. These data are taken from a study of shared clonotypes between healthy human individuals. The naive CD8 population came from CD45RO-negative cells selected for CCR7, without terminally differentiated effector memory CD45RA+ cells. Assay used: immunoSEQ multiplex PCR; TCRdb lists only in-frame clones, some missing. Here the sample spans some 630,000 clones, about 96% being singletons. CDR3 length: 15 residues. Trimming cost V 5 bases and J 4 bases; bases outside gene matches: 6. Looked up from germline, CDR1 is SSHAT and CDR2 is FNYEAQ (reference sequence). Study results and limitations: There were few donors, and this limited the genetic and exposure-history diversity represented. All-four-donor shared clonotypes had higher generation probabilities than non-shared clonotypes did.

This chain joins TRBV7-7 and TRBJ2-1, with TRBD2 matching 9 bases. The sequence came from a woman in her twenties or thirties in good health. What was sequenced was naive CD8+ T cells sorted from blood. The CDR3 bases are TGTGCCAGCAGCCCCGGACTAGCGTCGTACAATGAGCAGTTCTTC. The encoded protein is CASSPGLASYNEQFF.